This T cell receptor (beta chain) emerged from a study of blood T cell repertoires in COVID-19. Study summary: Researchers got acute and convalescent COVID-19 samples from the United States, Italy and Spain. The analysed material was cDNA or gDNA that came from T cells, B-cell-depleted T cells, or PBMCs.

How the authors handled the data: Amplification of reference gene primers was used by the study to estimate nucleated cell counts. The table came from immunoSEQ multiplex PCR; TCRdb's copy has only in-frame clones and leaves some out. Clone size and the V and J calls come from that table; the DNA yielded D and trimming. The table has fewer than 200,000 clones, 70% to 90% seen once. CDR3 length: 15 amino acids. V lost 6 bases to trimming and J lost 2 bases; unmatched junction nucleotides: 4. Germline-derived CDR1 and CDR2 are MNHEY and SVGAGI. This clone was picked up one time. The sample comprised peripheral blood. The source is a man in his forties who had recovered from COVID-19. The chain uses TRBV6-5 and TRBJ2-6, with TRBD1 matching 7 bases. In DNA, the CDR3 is TGTGCCAGCAGAACAGGGGAACCTGGGGCCAACGTCCTGACTTTC. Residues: CASRTGEPGANVLTF.